The 16 T cell receptor beta chains below all came from one sample that was sequenced in a study of a mutant IDH1 vaccine in newly diagnosed glioma. As for time point: week 47, end of study. The content of each vaccine dose was 300 ug of mutant IDH1 20-mer peptide, and topical imiquimod accompanied it. Their target antigens are unknown. Some clones are missing from TCRdb's copy, which holds only in-frame ones; the method was immunoSEQ multiplex PCR. This repertoire shows around 50,000 clones, roughly 84% found once; its top ten account for about 4.3%. The specimen comprised PBMCs, sampled from a glioma patient whose treatment included an IDH1 peptide vaccine. Every receptor here comes from a woman in her thirties with glioma. Some clones in this sample may be carry-over from other donors' samples.

The chain joins TRBV10-3 to TRBJ2-7, with 14 bases identical to TRBD2. This CDR3 region has 16 residues. The V and J ends lost 2 bases and 6 bases, in that order; junction bases with no gene match: 6. CDR1 ENHRY and CDR2 SYGVKD come from the germline V gene. The CDR3 region has the DNA TGTGCCATCAGTGAGCCTGGGACTAGCGGGAGTCCCGAGCAGTACTTC. It translates to CAISEPGTSGSPEQYF.

The J gene is TRBJ1-1, the V gene TRBV29-1; D unclear. The CDR3 is 10 residues long. Germline values: CDR1 SQVTM, CDR2 ANQGSEA. V dropped 4 bases and J dropped 3 bases, with 3 bases sitting between them. In nucleotides, the CDR3 is TGCAGCGTTGGGTACACTGAAGCTTTCTTT. This gives the protein CSVGYTEAFF.

The count of this clone is one. The chain combines TRBV14 with TRBJ2-7, with D unclear. The CDR3 is made up of 14 amino acids. Per the germline V gene, CDR1 is SGHDN and CDR2 is FVKESK. The V end was cut by 1 base, the J end by 2 bases, with 9 bases between. The CDR3 coding sequence is TGTGCCAGCAGCCAAGTGTTAGCCCCCTACGAGCAGTACTTC. Protein: CASSQVLAPYEQYF.

This clone was detected a few times. The chain is built from TRBV9 and TRBJ1-5, with 12 bases aligning to TRBD1. Germline assignment: CDR1 SGDLS and CDR2 YYNGEE. With V trimmed by 4 bases and J by 7 bases, 3 bases remained unmatched. The CDR3 is 14 residues long. The DNA for the CDR3 is TGTGCCAGCAGCTGGGGACAGGGGGCCCAGCCCCAGCATTTT. Its protein is CASSWGQGAQPQHF.

This chain links TRBV7-8 with TRBJ2-7; 10 bases agree with TRBD2. Germline loops: CDR1 SGHVS, CDR2 FQNEAQ. This CDR3 spans 14 amino acids. V was clipped by 1 base and J by 7 bases; unmatched bases: 4. CDR3 sequence (DNA): TGTGCCAGCAGCTTAGTGGGACTAGCGAGAGAGCAGTACTTC. It specifies CASSLVGLAREQYF.

This clone has only a few counts. V and J are TRBV7-9 and TRBJ1-2, with D perhaps matching TRBD1 (5 bases). The CDR3 runs 13 residues. Germline CDR1 reads SEHNR; CDR2 reads FQNEAQ (reference sequence). With 5 bases removed from V and 5 bases from J, the gap between germline ends came to 12 bases. CDR3 amino acids: CASSPDSSYGYTF. CDR3 DNA sequence: TGTGCCAGCAGCCCCGACAGTTCTTATGGCTACACCTTC.

The rearrangement joins TRBV9 to TRBJ1-3, with a possible D match to TRBD1 (5 bases). Trimming removed 0 bases at V and 0 bases at J, with 7 bases between. CDR3 length: 15 amino acids. CDR1 is SGDLS, CDR2 YYNGEE, per germline. CDR3 sequence reads: CASSVAGSSGNTIYF. The CDR3, as DNA: TGTGCCAGCAGCGTAGCAGGGAGCTCTGGAAACACCATATATTTT. The full variable domain, rest sourced from reference TRBV9 and TRBJ1-3, is DSGVTQTPKHLITATGQRVTLRCSPRSGDLSVYWYQQSLDQGLQFLIQYYNGEERAKGNILERFSAQQFPDLHSELNLSSLELGDSALYFCASSVAGSSGNTIYFGEGSWLTVV.

A single count supports this clone. The chain recombines TRBV6-5 with TRBJ1-2, with a weak D call TRBD1 (5 bases). Germline V gene lookup returns CDR1 MNHEY and CDR2 SVGAGI. The CDR3 is 13 amino acids. Trimming stripped 0 bases from V and 8 bases from J, with 10 bases between. The CDR3, as DNA: TGTGCCAGCAGTTACTCGGGGGTGGGCGGCTACACCTTC. Its protein is CASSYSGVGGYTF.

For the CDR3, the DNA is TGCAGCGCCCGAGAACCGGGTCAGCCCCAGCATTTT. Its translation: CSAREPGQPQHF. The chain joins TRBV29-1 to TRBJ1-5; no definite D call. V lost 7 bases to trimming and J lost 6 bases, with 13 bases between them. The CDR3 loop spans 12 amino acids. The germline V gene encodes CDR1 SQVTM and CDR2 ANQGSEA.

In this sample, this clone turned up once. V is TRBV28 and J is TRBJ1-2; TRBD1 might be the D (5 bases). Germline CDR1 MDHEN, CDR2 SYDVKM. V lost 3 bases, J lost 4 bases, and 12 bases lay in between. The CDR3 covers 14 residues. The CDR3 nucleotides are TGTGCCAGCAGTTTGGGGACGGGGATCTATGGCTACACCTTC. Translated, it gives CASSLGTGIYGYTF.

This clone qualifies as medium-sized. The chain recombines TRBV9 with TRBJ2-1; a weak D match, TRBD2 (5 bases). Trimming took 4 bases from V and 8 from J, leaving 19 bases between them. The CDR3 loop spans 15 amino acids. CDR1 is SGDLS and CDR2 is YYNGEE in the germline V gene. This chain's CDR3 is CASSPRTYPEDEQFF. The CDR3 DNA follows: TGTGCCAGCAGCCCTCGGACTTACCCGGAGGATGAGCAGTTCTTC.

The chain employs TRBV29-1 and TRBJ1-2, with 7 bases identical to TRBD1. The germline CDR1 and CDR2 sequences are SQVTM and ANQGSEA. The junction had 10 bases not matched to a gene; V was cut back by 5 bases and J by 4 bases. The CDR3 totals 14 residues. The CDR3 nucleotides read TGCAGCGTTCCAGGTCGGGGACAGTCCTATGGCTACACCTTC. Amino acid sequence: CSVPGRGQSYGYTF.

V and J are TRBV6-1 and TRBJ2-7; 9 nucleotides agree with TRBD1. Germline CDR1 is MNHNS and CDR2 is SASEGT. The CDR3 loop spans 14 amino acids. After removal of 1 base from V and 2 bases from J, the junction contained 0 bases not matched to a gene. CDR3 coding DNA: TGTGCCAGCAGTGAAGGACAGGGGGCCTACGAGCAGTACTTC. Its translation: CASSEGQGAYEQYF.

This clone was picked up a small number of times. The J gene is TRBJ1-2, the V gene TRBV30; D is possibly TRBD1 (6 bases). This CDR3 is built from 11 residues. CDR1 is GTSNPN and CDR2 is SVGIG in the germline V gene (reference sequence). V was trimmed by 4 bases and J by 7 bases, leaving 10 bases between them. This CDR3 reads CAWTGEFGYTF. The CDR3 DNA reads TGTGCCTGGACAGGGGAGTTTGGCTACACCTTC.

This chain connects TRBV7-6 to TRBJ2-1; the D is unclear. V was pared by 5 bases and J by 7 bases, with 12 bases between. The CDR3 spans 13 residues. The germline CDR1 and CDR2 sequences are SGHVS and FNYEAQ. The CDR3 DNA reads as TGTGCCAGCAGCGCCTGGCTTTTGAATGAGCAGTTCTTC. This codes for CASSAWLLNEQFF.

The J gene is TRBJ2-7, the V gene TRBV29-1; D call uncertain. Deletions cut 4 bases from V and 0 bases from J, with 13 bases between. From germline, CDR1 is SQVTM and CDR2 ANQGSEA. The CDR3 length is 14 residues. CDR3 coding DNA: TGCAGCGTTGGAGGCAGGTCCTTCTCCTACGAGCAGTACTTC. It encodes CSVGGRSFSYEQYF.